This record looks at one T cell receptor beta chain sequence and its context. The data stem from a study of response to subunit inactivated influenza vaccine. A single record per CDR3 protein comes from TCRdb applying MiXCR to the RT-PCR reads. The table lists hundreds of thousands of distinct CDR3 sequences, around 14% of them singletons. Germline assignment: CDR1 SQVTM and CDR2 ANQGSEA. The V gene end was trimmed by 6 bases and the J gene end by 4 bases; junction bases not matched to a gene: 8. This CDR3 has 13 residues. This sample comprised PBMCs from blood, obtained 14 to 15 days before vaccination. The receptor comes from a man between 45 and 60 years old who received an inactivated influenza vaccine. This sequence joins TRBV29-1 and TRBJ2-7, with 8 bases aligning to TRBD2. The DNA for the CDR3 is TGCAGCGTCCACCCGGGGGGGGGTTACGAGCAGTACTTC. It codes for CSVHPGGGYEQYF.